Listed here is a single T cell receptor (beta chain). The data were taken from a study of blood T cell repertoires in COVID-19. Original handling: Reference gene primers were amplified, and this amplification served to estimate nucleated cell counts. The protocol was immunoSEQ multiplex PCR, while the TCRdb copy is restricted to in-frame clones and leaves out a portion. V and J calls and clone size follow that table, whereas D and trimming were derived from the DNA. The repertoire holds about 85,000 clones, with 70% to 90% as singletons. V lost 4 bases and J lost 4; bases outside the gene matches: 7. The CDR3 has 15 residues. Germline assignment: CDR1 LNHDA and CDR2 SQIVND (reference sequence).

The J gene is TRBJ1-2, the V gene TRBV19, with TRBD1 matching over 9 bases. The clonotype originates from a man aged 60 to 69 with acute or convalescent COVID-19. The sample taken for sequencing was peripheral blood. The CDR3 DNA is TGTGCCAGTAGTAATCCGGGACAGGGCAGCTATGGCTACACCTTC. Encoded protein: CASSNPGQGSYGYTF.